One and the same sample provided the 29 T cell receptor beta chains below, sequenced in a study of human T cells and chemical hapten exposure. TCRdb re-analysed the RACE reads in MiXCR, keeping a single row per CDR3 protein. The sample gives tens of thousands of distinct CDR3 sequences, 3.5% to 4.5% of which show up once; about 1.5% is in the top ten. The sample's time point: healthy volunteer bleed at 2 weeks. The authors extracted total RNA from unfractionated whole blood. Source material: whole blood. The receptors were gathered from a female donor in good health. Some clones in this sample may be carry-over from other donors' samples.

This clonotype was seen ten or more times. This chain connects TRBV20-1 to TRBJ2-3; either TRBD1 or TRBD2 may supply D (5 bases each). The CDR3 is 15 residues long. V was trimmed by 4 bases and J by 2 bases, leaving 16 bases between them. Germline V gives CDR1 DFQATT, CDR2 SNEGSKA (reference sequence). CDR3 sequence (DNA): TGCAGTGCTAAAGACGGGACCCCCAACACAGATACGCAGTATTTT. This codes for CSAKDGTPNTDTQYF.

This clonotype has a count of ten or more. CDR3 bases: TGTGCCAGCAGGAAACTTCGGAAAACTAGCACAGATACGCAGTATTTT. Translating gives CASRKLRKTSTDTQYF. The V and J genes are TRBV2 and TRBJ2-3; no clear D gene. Germline V gives CDR1 SNHLY, CDR2 FYNNEI. This CDR3 comprises 16 residues. V lost 6 bases and J lost 0, with 16 bases in between.

This clonotype was seen at least ten times. The chain links TRBV12-3 or TRBV12-4 to TRBJ2-7; D gene unclear. Trimming took off 3 bases at V and 0 bases at J, with 12 bases between the two ends. The length of the CDR3 is 15 residues. CDR3 sequence: CASSLGGRPSYEQYF. The CDR3 bases are TGTGCCAGCAGTTTGGGTGGCAGGCCCTCCTACGAGCAGTACTTC.

This clonotype was seen ten or more times. The V and J genes are TRBV3-1 and TRBJ1-1; D is perhaps TRBD1 (5 bases). The germline CDR1 and CDR2 sequences are LGHDT and YNNKEL (reference sequence). This CDR3 is 13 amino acids long. V lost 2 bases and J lost 2, with 6 bases in between. DNA of the CDR3: TGTGCCAGCAGCCAACAGGGAAACACTGAAGCTTTCTTT. This codes for CASSQQGNTEAFF.

This clonotype was counted a few times. The chain has TRBV4-3 and TRBJ1-1, with unresolved D. V was pared by 2 bases and J by 4 bases, with 11 bases between. There are 14 residues in the CDR3. Germline V gene data show CDR1 as LGHNA and CDR2 as YSLEER. The DNA of the CDR3 is TGCGCCAGCAGCCAATCGACTCACAGCACTGAAGCTTTCTTT. The encoded protein is CASSQSTHSTEAFF.

This clonotype appeared many times. The chain recombines TRBV3-1 with TRBJ2-3, with 8 bases matching TRBD2. Germline trimming cut 0 bases from V and 4 bases from J; bases unmatched to any gene: 3. The germline V gene has CDR1 LGHDT and CDR2 YNNKEL (reference sequence). The CDR3 extends over 15 amino acids. The CDR3 DNA reads TGTGCCAGCAGCCAAGAAGCTAGCGGGTCAGATACGCAGTATTTT. It is translated as CASSQEASGSDTQYF.

This clonotype was counted at least ten times. The chain uses TRBV5-1 and TRBJ2-3, with 9 bases fitting TRBD2. The CDR3 consists of 15 residues. Germline V gives CDR1 SGHRS, CDR2 YFSETQ. The trim removed 0 bases at V and 6 bases at J, leaving 5 bases unmatched. This CDR3 reads CASSLVLAGADTQYF. DNA of the CDR3: TGCGCCAGCAGCTTGGTATTAGCGGGGGCCGATACGCAGTATTTT. Filled out from reference TRBV5-1 and TRBJ2-3, the complete variable domain reads KAGVTQTPRYLIKTRGQQVTLSCSPISGHRSVSWYQQTPGQGLQFLFEYFSETQRNKGNFPGRFSGRQFSNSRSEMNVSTLELGDSALYLCASSLVLAGADTQYFGPGTRLTVL.

This clonotype was recorded at least ten times. The rearrangement links TRBV20-1 to TRBJ2-7, with D maybe TRBD1 (5 bases). V dropped 3 bases and J dropped 2 bases, with 8 bases sitting between them. The CDR3 covers 12 residues. CDR1 and CDR2 (germline): DFQATT, SNEGSKA (reference sequence). The CDR3 DNA follows: TGCAGTGCTAGGCAGGGCACCTACGAGCAGTACTTC. Protein sequence: CSARQGTYEQYF.

This clonotype was observed at least ten times. The chain couples TRBV12-3 or TRBV12-4 to TRBJ1-5; TRBD1 might be the D (5 bases). CDR3 length: 16 amino acids. Trimming cost V 5 bases and J 2 bases, with 16 bases left between them. The CDR3 here is CASSPTILGGNQPQHF. Here the CDR3 DNA reads TGTGCCAGCAGTCCGACAATACTAGGGGGCAATCAGCCCCAGCATTTT.

CDR3 loop: CSATGTLNTEAFF. CDR3 nucleotide sequence: TGCAGTGCGACCGGGACACTGAACACTGAAGCTTTCTTT. V gene TRBV20-1 combines with J gene TRBJ1-1; D perhaps matches TRBD1 (6 bases). This CDR3 has 13 residues. Trimming took off 6 bases at V and 0 bases at J, with 11 bases between the two ends. Germline V gene lookup returns CDR1 DFQATT and CDR2 SNEGSKA (reference sequence).

The chain employs TRBV7-9 and TRBJ1-1, with D hard to call. The CDR3 has 13 residues. Trimming removed 6 bases at V and 1 base at J, with 9 bases between. CDR1 is SEHNR, CDR2 FQNEAQ, per germline (reference sequence). In nucleotides, the CDR3 is TGTGCCAGCAGGTGGGAGGGGAACACTGAAGCTTTCTTT. Translation: CASRWEGNTEAFF.

This clonotype was seen many times. The rearrangement links TRBV9 to TRBJ1-6; 9 positions match TRBD1. The V and J ends lost 0 bases and 10 bases, in that order; junction bases with no gene match: 5. CDR1 and CDR2 (germline): SGDLS, YYNGEE. This CDR3 is built from 15 residues. This CDR3 is CASSVGGTGMSPLHF. The CDR3 DNA follows: TGTGCCAGCAGCGTAGGTGGGACAGGGATGTCACCCCTCCACTTT. The variable domain in full, with the rest retrieved from reference TRBV9 and TRBJ1-6, is DSGVTQTPKHLITATGQRVTLRCSPRSGDLSVYWYQQSLDQGLQFLIQYYNGEERAKGNILERFSAQQFPDLHSELNLSSLELGDSALYFCASSVGGTGMSPLHFGNGTRLTVT.

This clonotype appeared many times. The chain couples TRBV6-2 or TRBV6-3 to TRBJ1-1, with D possibly matching TRBD1 (5 bases). Germline V CDR1 and CDR2: MNHEY, SVGEGT. This CDR3 contains 15 residues. The V and J ends lost 5 bases and 1 base respectively, with 14 bases between them. The CDR3 DNA reads TGTGCCAGCAGTCCACGGGGGAGGGGGAACACTGAAGCTTTCTTT. This translates into CASSPRGRGNTEAFF.

This clonotype was detected many times. The rearrangement joins TRBV29-1 to TRBJ1-1, with D uncertain. Trimming took 3 bases from V and 5 from J, leaving 13 bases between them. The germline gives CDR1 SQVTM, CDR2 ANQGSEA. This CDR3 contains 13 residues. As DNA, the CDR3 is TGCAGCGTTGAGAAGGGCGTCGGGACTGAAGCTTTCTTT. As protein: CSVEKGVGTEAFF.

This clonotype was counted at least ten times. V and J are TRBV2 and TRBJ2-3; no clear D gene. CDR1 is SNHLY, CDR2 FYNNEI, per germline. Trimming pared 4 bases from V and 2 bases from J, leaving 7 bases between. This CDR3 has 13 residues. CDR3 in amino acids: CASSALHTDTQYF. The CDR3 coding sequence is TGTGCCAGCAGTGCCCTCCACACAGATACGCAGTATTTT.

V is TRBV6-4 and J is TRBJ2-2; TRBD1 matches 7 bases. Germline lookup yields CDR1 MRHNA and CDR2 SNTAGT. The CDR3 has 16 residues. With V trimmed by 0 bases and J by 3 bases, 4 bases remained unmatched. CDR3 loop: CASSDSRDRDTGELFF. CDR3 bases: TGTGCCAGCAGTGACTCGCGAGACAGGGACACCGGGGAGCTGTTTTTT.

This clonotype came up many times. The chain links TRBV5-5 to TRBJ2-3; D is perhaps TRBD2 (7 bases). CDR3 length: 16 amino acids. Germline assignment: CDR1 SGHKS and CDR2 YYEKEE (reference sequence). The ends were cut back, 2 bases at V and 2 bases at J, with 15 bases in the middle. CDR3 residues: CASSFNRGGFTDTQYF. CDR3 bases: TGTGCCAGCAGCTTTAACCGCGGGGGCTTCACAGATACGCAGTATTTT.

A remark on this clonotype: A much bigger clone sits one base away, suggesting this may be a read error. V and J are TRBV5-1 and TRBJ2-1; D perhaps matches TRBD2 (5 bases). This CDR3 comprises 11 residues. The V gene's germline CDR1 is SGHRS and CDR2 YFSETQ. CDR3 sequence: CANSFTGEQFF. The CDR3 coding sequence is TGCGCCAACAGCTTTACGGGAGAGCAGTTCTTC.

At least ten counts were recorded for this clonotype. CDR3 in amino acids: CASSPNRGDASGNQPQHF. For the CDR3, the DNA is TGTGCCAGCAGCCCAAACAGGGGCGATGCTTCAGGCAATCAGCCCCAGCATTTT. This sequence joins TRBV28 and TRBJ1-5, with 7 bases aligning to TRBD1. The germline CDR1 and CDR2 sequences are MDHEN and SYDVKM. The CDR3 has 18 residues. V was clipped by 6 bases and J by 2 bases; unmatched bases: 16.

This clonotype was counted many times. V gene TRBV18 combines with J gene TRBJ1-5, with D unclear. Germline V gives CDR1 KGHSH, CDR2 LQKENI. V lost 6 bases, J lost 0 bases, and 12 bases lay in between. The CDR3 contains 15 residues. CDR3 nucleotide sequence: TGTGCCAGCTCCCCCGACATCTTTAGCAATCAGCCCCAGCATTTT. Protein sequence: CASSPDIFSNQPQHF.

This clonotype appeared many times. The chain has TRBV7-8 and TRBJ1-5; maybe TRBD1 (6 bases). Germline V gene data show CDR1 as SGHVS and CDR2 as FQNEAQ. The CDR3 has 14 residues. V lost 1 base and J lost 8, with 12 bases in between. CDR3 sequence: CASSLGRGGKPQHF. The CDR3 DNA follows: TGTGCCAGCAGCTTAGGCAGGGGAGGAAAGCCCCAGCATTTT.

In its sample, this clonotype was seen a few times. V and J are TRBV5-4 and TRBJ2-7; D gene unclear. Germline assignment: CDR1 SGHNT and CDR2 YYREEE (reference sequence). Trimming removed 3 bases from V and 4 bases from J, with 17 bases in between. The CDR3 runs to 15 residues. In nucleotides, the CDR3 is TGTGCCAGCAGCTCGCCGACTGACGCTTTTTACGAGCAGTACTTC. Translating it yields CASSSPTDAFYEQYF.

The sample holds a few counts of this clonotype. The chain couples TRBV20-1 to TRBJ2-3; 9 bases fit TRBD2. Per germline, CDR1 DFQATT and CDR2 SNEGSKA (reference sequence). This CDR3 contains 17 residues. Losses at the gene ends were 0 bases for V and 4 bases for J; bases not matched to a gene: 11. The CDR3 sequence is CSARDQSGGRGSDTQYF. CDR3 nucleotides: TGCAGTGCTAGAGATCAGAGCGGGGGGCGGGGTTCAGATACGCAGTATTTT.

At least ten counts were recorded for this clonotype. V and J are TRBV6-5 and TRBJ2-7; tentatively, D is TRBD2 (7 bases). Germline CDR1 MNHEY, CDR2 SVGAGI. The CDR3 extends over 14 amino acids. V was pared by 5 bases and J by 2 bases, with 13 bases between. The CDR3 sequence: CASSRRGATYEQYF. The CDR3 region has the DNA TGTGCCAGCAGTCGACGGGGGGCGACCTACGAGCAGTACTTC.

In this sample, this clonotype turned up many times. The J gene is TRBJ1-1, the V gene TRBV18; 8 bases match TRBD1. V was pared by 6 bases and J by 1 base, with 7 bases of the junction left unmatched. From germline, CDR1 is KGHSH and CDR2 LQKENI. The CDR3 has 15 residues. The CDR3 region is CASSAGGTGNTEAFF. CDR3 bases: TGTGCCAGCTCCGCCGGAGGGACAGGGAACACTGAAGCTTTCTTT.

Ten or more counts support this clonotype. This rearrangement joins TRBV5-1 to TRBJ1-5; D gene ambiguous. The V gene lost 0 bases and the J gene lost 4 bases, with 8 bases spanning the gap. Germline-derived CDR1 and CDR2 are SGHRS and YFSETQ. The CDR3 is 14 residues long. The CDR3 nucleotides are TGCGCCAGCAGCTTGGGGCAGCCTAATCAGCCCCAGCATTTT. Residues: CASSLGQPNQPQHF.

At least ten counts were recorded for this clonotype. V gene TRBV12-3 or TRBV12-4 combines with J gene TRBJ2-3, with unresolved D. The CDR3 consists of 16 residues. The V and J ends lost 5 bases and 0 bases respectively, with 15 bases between them. CDR3 residues: CASSQGPSPSTDTQYF. DNA of the CDR3: TGTGCCAGCAGTCAAGGGCCCAGCCCTAGCACAGATACGCAGTATTTT.

This clonotype was recorded at least ten times. The chain links TRBV10-3 to TRBJ1-1; 9 bases are a match to TRBD1. This CDR3 region has 12 residues. Germline values: CDR1 ENHRY, CDR2 SYGVKD. Trimming took 7 bases from V and 10 from J; bases not matched to a gene: 7. In nucleotides, the CDR3 is TGTGCCATCACCCCGGGACAGGGTCCAGCTTTCTTT. The encoded protein is CAITPGQGPAFF.

V gene TRBV19 combines with J gene TRBJ1-5; D is ambiguous. This CDR3 spans 15 amino acids. CDR1 LNHDA and CDR2 SQIVND come from the germline V gene (reference sequence). V lost 6 bases, J lost 0 bases, and 12 bases lay in between. Here the CDR3 DNA reads TGTGCCAGTAGGCTAAGACTTTATAGCAATCAGCCCCAGCATTTT. Amino acids: CASRLRLYSNQPQHF.